Listed below are T cell receptor beta chains from one sample, sequenced in a study of blood T cell repertoires in COVID-19. Sequencing was performed with immunoSEQ multiplex PCR; in TCRdb, only in-frame clones are kept and a portion is missing. In the table there are 350,000 to 550,000 clones, nearly 90% of which are singletons. The material sequenced was PBMCs or T cells enriched from blood (not recorded which). These receptors all come from a young woman with acute COVID-19. Each CDR3 is given with its conserved first and last residue. The D gene is left open where the match is weak. Only some rows state a clone size, as once, few, many or a class for expanded clones.

TRBD2,TRBJ2-1,-,TRBV7-6,TGTGCCAGCAGCTTCGGACTAGCGGAACCATACAATGAGCAGTTCTTC,CASSFGLAEPYNEQFF
-,TRBJ2-1,-,TRBV9,TGTGCCAGCAGTTTATCAGGTTTATCCTACAATGAGCAGTTCTTC,CASSLSGLSYNEQFF
-,TRBJ1-1,-,TRBV18,TGTGCCAGCTCACCACAGAGAACAGGGAAAGGAACTGAAGCTTTCTTT,CASSPQRTGKGTEAFF
TRBD2,TRBJ2-1,-,TRBV30,TGTGCCTGGCTTGGGACTAGCGGGAGTTTAGTTAATGAGCAGTTCTTC,CAWLGTSGSLVNEQFF
TRBD1,TRBJ1-5,-,TRBV30,TGTGCCTGGAGTTTGGGACAGGGGAACAATCAGCCCCAGCATTTT,CAWSLGQGNNQPQHF
TRBD1,TRBJ1-1,-,TRBV2,TGTGCCATAACAGGGGGAGCTTTCTTT,CAITGGAFF
-,TRBJ1-1,-,TRBV18,TGTGCCAGCTCACCCGCCGGGATATCCTCGGCGTACACTGAAGCTTTCTTT,CASSPAGISSAYTEAFF
-,TRBJ1-1,-,TRBV7-9,TGTGCCAGCAGAAACAGGGTACTCGTGGACACTGAAGCTTTCTTT,CASRNRVLVDTEAFF
TRBD1,TRBJ1-2,-,TRBV28,TGTGCCTCCCGGGACAGTCCTAACTATGGCTACACCTTC,CASRDSPNYGYTF
TRBD1,TRBJ1-1,-,TRBV3-1/TRBV3-2,TGTGCCAGCAGCTATGGAATACTGGGACAGGTATACACTGAAGCTTTCTTT,CASSYGILGQVYTEAFF
-,TRBJ1-2,-,TRBV29-1,TGCAGCACCCAGGGTCTCGGCTATGGCTACACCTTC,CSTQGLGYGYTF
TRBD2,TRBJ2-7,-,TRBV5-1,TGCGCCAGCAGCTATAGCGGGGAGGGTTTCGAGCAGTACTTC,CASSYSGEGFEQYF
-,TRBJ1-2,-,TRBV18,TGTGCCAGCTCGCCGGACTCGGAAGGCTACACCTTC,CASSPDSEGYTF
-,TRBJ1-5,-,TRBV4-3,TGCGCCAGCAGCCAAGGTTTCGATCAGCCCCAGCATTTT,CASSQGFDQPQHF
-,TRBJ1-4,-,TRBV9,TGTGCCAGCAGCATCCGCGGGGGGACTCCAACTAATGAAAAACTGTTTTTT,CASSIRGGTPTNEKLFF
TRBD1,TRBJ1-4,-,TRBV11-2,TGTGCCAGCAGCGAGGGGACAGGGAGGGGTGGAAAACTGTTTTTT,CASSEGTGRGGKLFF
TRBD1,TRBJ2-2,-,TRBV6-5,TGTGCCAGCAGCGACAGGGTTGGCGGGGAGCTGTTTTTT,CASSDRVGGELFF
TRBD1,TRBJ1-3,-,TRBV18,TGTGCCAGCTCACCACCGCGACAGGGTGGAAACACCATATATTTT,CASSPPRQGGNTIYF
-,TRBJ1-5,-,TRBV19,TGTGCCAGTAGTCCAGGGGCGGGTCAGCCCCAGCATTTT,CASSPGAGQPQHF
TRBD2,TRBJ2-2,-,TRBV29-1,TGCAGCGTTGAAGGGGGGAGCGGGAGCGGCACCGGGGAGCTGTTTTTT,CSVEGGSGSGTGELFF
TRBD1,TRBJ1-2,-,TRBV7-2,TGTGCCAGCAGCTTAGATAAGAGACAGGGAGATAACTATGGCTACACCTTC,CASSLDKRQGDNYGYTF
-,TRBJ1-3,once,TRBV4-3,TGCGCCAGCAGCCAAGGGACATCAGACACCATATATTTT,CASSQGTSDTIYF
-,TRBJ2-3,-,TRBV5-8,TGTGCCAGCAGCAGATGGGACACTTCCACAGATACGCAGTATTTT,CASSRWDTSTDTQYF
TRBD2,TRBJ2-7,once,TRBV2,TGTGCCAGCACTTTGGGGCTAGCGGGTGGTGAGCAGTACTTC,CASTLGLAGGEQYF
-,TRBJ1-2,once,TRBV30,TGTGCCTGGAGTGTACATTCTGGTGGCTACACCTTC,CAWSVHSGGYTF
-,TRBJ2-2,-,TRBV7-2,TGTGCCAGCAGCCCCTCATTGGACCTGAGGGCCGGGGAGCTGTTTTTT,CASSPSLDLRAGELFF
-,TRBJ1-4,-,TRBV9,TGTGCCAGCAGCGTAACGGGGGGCGAGGGTAATGAAAAACTGTTTTTT,CASSVTGGEGNEKLFF
-,TRBJ1-6,-,TRBV14,TGTGCCAGCTTACAATCACAGGGCCGAACCCCACCGAATTCACCCCTCCACTTT,CASLQSQGRTPPNSPLHF
TRBD1,TRBJ1-5,-,TRBV6-6,TGTGCCAGCAGTTCTGGACAGGGGGGCCAGCCCCAGCATTTT,CASSSGQGGQPQHF
TRBD2,TRBJ2-1,-,TRBV5-1,TGCGCCAGCAGCTCCGGGACTAGCTACAATGAGCAGTTCTTC,CASSSGTSYNEQFF
-,TRBJ1-6,-,TRBV27,TGTGCCAGCAGTTCGCCAGACTATAATTCACCCCTCCACTTT,CASSSPDYNSPLHF
-,TRBJ2-3,once,TRBV7-2,TGTGCCAGCAGCCCCACAGGGATCCCAGATACGCAGTATTTT,CASSPTGIPDTQYF
-,TRBJ1-5,-,TRBV7-6,TGTGCCAGCAGCTTCGGTCCTTGGCAGCCCCAGCATTTT,CASSFGPWQPQHF
-,TRBJ2-2,-,TRBV20-1,TGCAGTGCTAGTCCTTCTGCAAGCGGAGTCACCGGGGAGCTGTTTTTT,CSASPSASGVTGELFF
-,TRBJ2-7,-,TRBV7-2,TGTGCCAGCAGCGGTCAGGGGGGACCGTCCTACGAGCAGTACTTC,CASSGQGGPSYEQYF
TRBD2,TRBJ2-5,-,TRBV7-6,TGTGCCAGCAGCCCTGAGACTAGCGGCCAAGAGACCCAGTACTTC,CASSPETSGQETQYF
-,TRBJ1-1,-,TRBV7-9,TGTGCCAGCAGCTTAATGGGCCCGAACACTGAAGCTTTCTTT,CASSLMGPNTEAFF
-,TRBJ1-4,-,TRBV7-2,TGTGCCAGCAGCTTAGTCCCAGGTGGTCTGAGTTCGGCTGAAAAACTGTTTTTT,CASSLVPGGLSSAEKLFF
TRBD1,TRBJ1-2,-,TRBV18,TGTGCCAGCTCAACTACCGGGACAGGGTACGGCTACACCTTC,CASSTTGTGYGYTF
TRBD1,TRBJ2-7,-,TRBV28,TGTGCCAGCGAGACAGGGGGGGACTACGAGCAGTACTTC,CASETGGDYEQYF
-,TRBJ1-5,-,TRBV28,TGTGCCAGCAGTTTAATACAGGGCAATCAGCCCCAGCATTTT,CASSLIQGNQPQHF
TRBD1,TRBJ1-4,-,TRBV3-1/TRBV3-2,TGTGCCAGCAGACACCGGGACAGGGGTAATGAAAAACTGTTTTTT,CASRHRDRGNEKLFF
TRBD1,TRBJ2-6,-,TRBV5-1,TGCGCCAGCGTTGAACAGGGGATCTCTGGGGCCAACGTCCTGACTTTC,CASVEQGISGANVLTF
TRBD1,TRBJ2-6,many,TRBV24-1,TGTGCCACCAGAGGGACAGCACCACCCCGCCGAACTGGGGCCAACGTCCTGACTTTC,CATRGTAPPRRTGANVLTF
-,TRBJ1-2,-,TRBV4-1,TGCGCCAGCAGCCAGCTTCCAGCGGGAGCTAACTATGGCTACACCTTC,CASSQLPAGANYGYTF
-,TRBJ1-1,-,TRBV5-5,TGTGCCAGCAGCCGAAGCGACACTGAAGCTTTCTTT,CASSRSDTEAFF
-,TRBJ1-1,-,TRBV5-5,TGTGCCAGCAGCTTGGTGGGGGGATGGGCGAACACTGAAGCTTTCTTT,CASSLVGGWANTEAFF
TRBD2,TRBJ2-7,-,TRBV4-1,TGCGCCAGCAGCCAGCCATTAGCGGGGAACTACGAGCAGTACTTC,CASSQPLAGNYEQYF
-,TRBJ2-7,-,TRBV27,TGTGCCAGCAGTCCCCCTATCCGACTTCCCTACGAGCAGTACTTC,CASSPPIRLPYEQYF
TRBD2,TRBJ2-3,-,TRBV11-3,TGTGCCAGCAGCTTTAGCGGGGGGGTAGATACGCAGTATTTT,CASSFSGGVDTQYF
TRBD2,TRBJ2-2,once,TRBV19,TGTGCCAGTAGTATAAATAGCGGGAGCACCGGGGAGCTGTTTTTT,CASSINSGSTGELFF
TRBD2,TRBJ2-4,-,TRBV11-1,TGTGCCAGCAGCCGACGGACTAGCGGGGGGGCAAACATTCAGTACTTC,CASSRRTSGGANIQYF
-,TRBJ1-1,-,TRBV5-6,TGTGCCAGCAGCTTATTTCCGGCTGAAGCTTTCTTT,CASSLFPAEAFF
TRBD1,TRBJ1-1,-,TRBV3-1/TRBV3-2,TGTGCCAGCAGTTCAGGGGGTAAGAACACTGAAGCTTTCTTT,CASSSGGKNTEAFF
-,TRBJ2-4,-,TRBV9,TGTGCCAGCAGCGAAGGCCCTCTTACCCCAGGAAACATTCAGTACTTC,CASSEGPLTPGNIQYF
-,TRBJ1-6,once,TRBV7-6,TGTGCCAGCAGCTTAGGGCCCGGGGTCTCCTATAATTCACCCCTCCACTTT,CASSLGPGVSYNSPLHF
-,TRBJ2-7,-,TRBV9,TGTGCCAGCAGCCTCCCGGGGAGTGAGCAGTACTTC,CASSLPGSEQYF
-,TRBJ1-1,-,TRBV5-4,TGTGCCAGCAGCCCGGCCGGGGCTGAAGCTTTCTTT,CASSPAGAEAFF